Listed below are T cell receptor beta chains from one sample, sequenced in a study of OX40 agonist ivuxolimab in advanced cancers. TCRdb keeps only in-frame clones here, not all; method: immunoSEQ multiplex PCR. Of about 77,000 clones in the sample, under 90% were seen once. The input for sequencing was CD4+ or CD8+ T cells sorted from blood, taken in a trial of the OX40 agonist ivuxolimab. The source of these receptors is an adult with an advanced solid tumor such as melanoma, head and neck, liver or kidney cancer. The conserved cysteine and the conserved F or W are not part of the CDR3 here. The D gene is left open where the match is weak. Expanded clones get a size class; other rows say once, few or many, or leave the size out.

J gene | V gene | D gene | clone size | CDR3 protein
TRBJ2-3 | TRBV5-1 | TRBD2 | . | ASSWTSGGTDTQY
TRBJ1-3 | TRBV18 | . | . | ASSPLQMAGRDTIY
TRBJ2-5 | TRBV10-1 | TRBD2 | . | ASSESKRGASGTQY
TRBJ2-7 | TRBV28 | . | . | ASSSSTVSYEQY
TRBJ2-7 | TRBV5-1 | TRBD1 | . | ASRRTGTSYEQY
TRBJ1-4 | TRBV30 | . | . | ALSQSEKLF
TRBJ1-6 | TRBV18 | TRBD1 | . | ASSPLGQNNSPLH
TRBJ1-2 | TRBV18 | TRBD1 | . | ASSPRQGGIYGYT
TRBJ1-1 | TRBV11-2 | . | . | ASSLGVVRGTEAF
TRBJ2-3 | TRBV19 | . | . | ASGGGQVTDTQY
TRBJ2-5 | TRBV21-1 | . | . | ASPSLGVYETQY
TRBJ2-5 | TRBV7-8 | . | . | ASSLGRGAGWETQY
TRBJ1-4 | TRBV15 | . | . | ATSRAEQRLF
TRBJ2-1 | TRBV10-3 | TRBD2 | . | AISDGGGSYNEQF
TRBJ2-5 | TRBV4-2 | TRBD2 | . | ASSLTLAGETQY
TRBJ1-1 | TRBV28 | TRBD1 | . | ASSPVTGGDTEAF
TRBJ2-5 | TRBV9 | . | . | ASSGGTQKTRY
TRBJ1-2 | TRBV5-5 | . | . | ASSLPGNDGYT
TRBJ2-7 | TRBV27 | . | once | ASSLDHSGASYEQY
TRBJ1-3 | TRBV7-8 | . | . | ASSLATTIY
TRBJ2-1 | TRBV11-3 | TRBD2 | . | ASSLESGGGQDEQF
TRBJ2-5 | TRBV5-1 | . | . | ASSLGGLSEETQY
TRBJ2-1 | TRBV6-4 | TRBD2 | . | ASSASGGFYNEQF
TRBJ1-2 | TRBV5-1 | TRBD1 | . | ASSNDRGHYGYT
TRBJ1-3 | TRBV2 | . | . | ASSEGTVTSGNTIY
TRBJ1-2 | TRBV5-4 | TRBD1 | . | ASSYGQGPGYGYT
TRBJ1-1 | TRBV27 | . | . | ASSTGARQAF
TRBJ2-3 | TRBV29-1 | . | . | SGTLSGTDTQY
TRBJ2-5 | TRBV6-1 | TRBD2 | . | ASSEVAGPSSQY
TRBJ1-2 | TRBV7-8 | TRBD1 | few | ASSFHRFFSGQTNYGYT
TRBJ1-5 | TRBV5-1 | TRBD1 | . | ASSLPRGEQPQH
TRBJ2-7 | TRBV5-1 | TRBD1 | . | ASSLRGLPDYEQY
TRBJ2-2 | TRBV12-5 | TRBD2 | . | ASGLVQPAGLTGELF
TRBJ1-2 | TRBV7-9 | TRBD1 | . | ASSSNRQGNYGYT
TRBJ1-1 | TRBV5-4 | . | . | ASSPVGTEAF
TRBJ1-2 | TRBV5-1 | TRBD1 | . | ASSLDRGQDGYT
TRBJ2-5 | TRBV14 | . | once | ASSGAGRETQY
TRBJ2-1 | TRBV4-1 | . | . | ASSLGGGESVEQF
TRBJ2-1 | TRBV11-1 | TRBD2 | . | ASSSGLAVLSSYNEQF
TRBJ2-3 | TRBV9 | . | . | ASSGGTDTQY
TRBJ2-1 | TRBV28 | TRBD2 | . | ASSFPGGAPEQF
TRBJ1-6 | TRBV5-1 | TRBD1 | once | ASRPTGESNNSPLH
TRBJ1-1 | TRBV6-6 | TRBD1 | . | ASSSNAQGGHTEAF
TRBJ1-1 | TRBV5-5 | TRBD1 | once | ASSSGTGGAVTEAF
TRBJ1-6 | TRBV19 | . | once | ASSLGTQHNSPLH
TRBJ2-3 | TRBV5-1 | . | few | ASSLEGGSTDTQY
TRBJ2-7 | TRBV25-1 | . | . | ASSENRKNYEQY
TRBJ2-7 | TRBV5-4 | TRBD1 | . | ASSFRVRDRGSHEQY